Shown below are 10 T cell receptor beta chains from a single sample sequenced in a study of Ad26.COV2.S vaccination and SARS-CoV-2 variants. Treatment specified: around 19 received Ad26.COV2.S at low or high dose, single or two shots; about 5 received placebo; per-sample allocation not given. Sampling was performed 63 days after the first vaccine or placebo injection. Clones were read by immunoSEQ multiplex PCR, and TCRdb kept only the in-frame ones, dropping some. Of roughly 400,000 clones in the sample, 90% were seen once. The sample in question was peripheral blood, obtained in a trial of Ad26.COV2.S vaccine versus placebo. The source is a person between 18 and 60 years old who received the Ad26.COV2.S COVID-19 vaccine or a placebo.

The chain employs TRBV18 and TRBJ2-7, with 7 nucleotides matching TRBD2. This CDR3 region has 12 residues. The V gene end was trimmed by 5 bases and the J gene end by 5 bases; junction bases not matched to a gene: 3. The V gene's germline CDR1 is KGHSH and CDR2 LQKENI. CDR3 sequence reads: CASSGLVNEQYF. The CDR3 region has the DNA TGTGCCAGCTCAGGACTAGTAAACGAGCAGTACTTC.

The chain carries TRBV4-3 and TRBJ2-3; no reliable D call. The V and J ends lost 3 bases and 5 bases respectively, with 9 bases between them. Germline assignment: CDR1 LGHNA and CDR2 YSLEER. The CDR3 sequence is 13 residues long. The CDR3 sequence: CASSQEWGDTQYF. DNA for the CDR3: TGCGCCAGCAGCCAGGAGTGGGGAGATACGCAGTATTTT.

The chain has TRBV5-6 and TRBJ2-3; TRBD1 is a possible D gene (7 bases). Deletions cut 0 bases from V and 0 bases from J, with 11 bases between. The CDR3 sequence is 16 residues long. Germline V gene data show CDR1 as SGHDT and CDR2 as YYEEEE. The CDR3 protein is CASSLARGDSTDTQYF. In DNA, the CDR3 is TGTGCCAGCAGCTTGGCCAGGGGGGATAGCACAGATACGCAGTATTTT.

This clone was counted a few times. The V call is TRBV5-6, the J call TRBJ2-7; TRBD2 agrees at 9 bases. The CDR3 is 18 residues long. The germline gives CDR1 SGHDT, CDR2 YYEEEE. V dropped 0 bases and J dropped 2; count of bases not matched to a gene: 12. The CDR3 protein is CASSLVGDAGLAPYEQYF. In nucleotides, the CDR3 is TGTGCCAGCAGCTTGGTCGGGGACGCGGGACTAGCCCCCTACGAGCAGTACTTC.

In DNA, the CDR3 is TGTGCCAGCTCACCACAGCGGGGTAGCACAGATACGCAGTATTTT. Protein product: CASSPQRGSTDTQYF. The chain recombines TRBV18 with TRBJ2-3; the match to TRBD2 covers 7 bases. CDR1 is KGHSH and CDR2 is LQKENI in the germline V gene. Trimming cost V 1 base and J 0 bases; bases outside gene matches: 1. This CDR3 comprises 15 residues.

The rearrangement joins TRBV6-6 to TRBJ2-5; TRBD1 matches 7 bases. The germline V gene has CDR1 MNHNY and CDR2 SVGAGI (reference sequence). With V trimmed by 7 bases and J by 4 bases, 6 bases remained unmatched. The CDR3 length is 13 residues. The CDR3 DNA follows: TGTGCCAGCAAGAGGGGGCGGACAGAGACCCAGTACTTC. This translates into CASKRGRTETQYF.

The chain uses TRBV7-2 and TRBJ2-1; 7 bases map to TRBD1. Germline CDR1 reads SGHTA; CDR2 reads FQGNSA. J was trimmed by 5 bases and V by 2 bases; bases with no gene match: 12. The length of the CDR3 is 17 residues. CDR3 in DNA: TGTGCCAGCAGCTTAACGGTTTCGACAGGGTACAACAATGAGCAGTTCTTC. This gives the protein CASSLTVSTGYNNEQFF.

The chain uses TRBV7-9 and TRBJ2-7; TRBD1 agrees at 9 bases. This CDR3 comprises 16 residues. V shed 1 base, J shed 2 bases, and the junction held 6 bases outside the gene matches. Germline loops: CDR1 SEHNR, CDR2 FQNEAQ (reference sequence). This CDR3 is CASSLGTRQGAYEQYF. DNA for the CDR3: TGTGCCAGCAGCTTAGGCACAAGACAGGGGGCCTACGAGCAGTACTTC.

This chain links TRBV20-1 with TRBJ2-1; 8 bases are a match to TRBD2. The CDR3 extends over 13 amino acids. CDR1 and CDR2 (germline): DFQATT, SNEGSKA (reference sequence). Germline trimming cut 3 bases from V and 7 bases from J; bases unmatched to any gene: 5. CDR3 sequence reads: CSASWTSRNEQFF. The CDR3 DNA follows: TGCAGTGCTAGTTGGACTAGCCGAAATGAGCAGTTCTTC.

The V gene is TRBV24-1, the J gene TRBJ1-2; D might be TRBD1 (6 bases). CDR3 length equals 17 residues. V lost 3 bases to trimming and J lost 2 bases, with 18 bases between them. Looked up from germline, CDR1 is KGHDR and CDR2 is SFDVKD. The CDR3 spells CATSDAKGGAENYGYTF. The CDR3 nucleotides read TGTGCCACCAGTGATGCCAAGGGGGGGGCAGAGAACTATGGCTACACCTTC.